This T cell receptor (beta chain) was profiled in a study of blood T cell repertoires in COVID-19. As for the study in general: The analysed material was cDNA or gDNA that came from T cells, B-cell-depleted T cells, or PBMCs.

Generated by immunoSEQ multiplex PCR, the TCRdb table keeps only in-frame clones and is missing some. The data hold about 17,000 clones, with around nine tenths observed a single time. Germline CDR1 is SGHKS and CDR2 is YYEKEE (reference sequence). The V end was cut by 5 bases, the J end by 3 bases, with 21 bases between. The CDR3 sequence is 17 residues long. The J gene is TRBJ1-5, the V gene TRBV5-5; TRBD1 might be the D (5 bases). The TCR sequence derives from a man in his sixties with active COVID-19. The material sequenced was peripheral blood. CDR3 in amino acids: CASRAGTLGTFNQPQHF. CDR3 DNA sequence: TGTGCCAGCAGGGCGGGGACCCTCGGGACTTTCAATCAGCCCCAGCATTTT.